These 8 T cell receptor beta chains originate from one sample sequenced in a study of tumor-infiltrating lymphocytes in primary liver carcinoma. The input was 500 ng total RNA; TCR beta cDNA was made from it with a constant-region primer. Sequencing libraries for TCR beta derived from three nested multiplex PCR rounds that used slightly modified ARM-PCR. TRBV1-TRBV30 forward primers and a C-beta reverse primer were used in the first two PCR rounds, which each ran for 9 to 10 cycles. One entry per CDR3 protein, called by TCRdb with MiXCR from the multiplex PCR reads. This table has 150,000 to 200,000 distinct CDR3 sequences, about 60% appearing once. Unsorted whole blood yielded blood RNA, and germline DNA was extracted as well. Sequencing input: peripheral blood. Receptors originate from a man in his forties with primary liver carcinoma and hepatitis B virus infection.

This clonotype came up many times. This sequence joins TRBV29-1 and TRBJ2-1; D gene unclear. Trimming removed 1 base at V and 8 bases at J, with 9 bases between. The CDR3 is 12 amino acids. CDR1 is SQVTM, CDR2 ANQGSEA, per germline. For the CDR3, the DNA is TGCAGCGTTGAAGGAGGAAGCGATGAGCAGTTCTTC. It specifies CSVEGGSDEQFF.

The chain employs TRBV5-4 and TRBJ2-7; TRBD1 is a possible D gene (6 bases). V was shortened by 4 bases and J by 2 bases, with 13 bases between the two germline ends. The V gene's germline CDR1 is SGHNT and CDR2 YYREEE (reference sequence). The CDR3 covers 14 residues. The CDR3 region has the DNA TGTGCCAGCAGCCCCGGGACAAGAGCCTACGAGCAGTACTTC. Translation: CASSPGTRAYEQYF.

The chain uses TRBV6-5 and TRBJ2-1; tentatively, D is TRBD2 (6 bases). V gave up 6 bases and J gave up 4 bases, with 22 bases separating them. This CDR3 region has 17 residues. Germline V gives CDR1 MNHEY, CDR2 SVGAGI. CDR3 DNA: TGTGCCAGCAGCGCGGGGTCTAACAGATTTCTTTACAATGAGCAGTTCTTC. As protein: CASSAGSNRFLYNEQFF.

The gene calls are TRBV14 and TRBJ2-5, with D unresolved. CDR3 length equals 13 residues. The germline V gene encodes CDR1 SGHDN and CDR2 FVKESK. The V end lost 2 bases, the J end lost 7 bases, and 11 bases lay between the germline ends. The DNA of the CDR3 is TGTGCCAGCAGCCAAAGCACCCCGGTGACCCAGTACTTC. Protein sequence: CASSQSTPVTQYF. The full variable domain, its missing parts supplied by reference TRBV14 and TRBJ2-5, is EAGVTQFPSHSVIEKGQTVTLRCDPISGHDNLYWYRRVMGKEIKFLLHFVKESKQDESGMPNNRFLAERTGGTYSTLKVQPAELEDSGVYFCASSQSTPVTQYFGPGTRLLVL.

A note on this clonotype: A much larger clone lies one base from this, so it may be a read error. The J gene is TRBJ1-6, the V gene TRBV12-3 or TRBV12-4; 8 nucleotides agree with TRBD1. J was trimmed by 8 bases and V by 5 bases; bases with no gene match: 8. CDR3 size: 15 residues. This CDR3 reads CASSLSGGGYSPLHF. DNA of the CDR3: TGTGCCAGCAGTCTTTCAGGGGGCGGCTATTCACCCCTCCACTTT.

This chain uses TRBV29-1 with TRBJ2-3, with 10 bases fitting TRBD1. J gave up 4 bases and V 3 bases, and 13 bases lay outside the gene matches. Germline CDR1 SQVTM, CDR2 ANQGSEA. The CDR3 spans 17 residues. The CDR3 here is CSVDAFGAGQGADTQYF. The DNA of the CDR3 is TGCAGCGTTGACGCGTTTGGGGCAGGACAGGGGGCAGATACGCAGTATTTT.

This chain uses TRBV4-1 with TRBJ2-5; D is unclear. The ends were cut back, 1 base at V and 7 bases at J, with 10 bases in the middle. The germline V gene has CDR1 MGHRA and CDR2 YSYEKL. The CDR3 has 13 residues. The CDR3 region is CASSQAASATQYF. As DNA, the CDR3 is TGCGCCAGCAGCCAAGCGGCCAGTGCGACCCAGTACTTC.

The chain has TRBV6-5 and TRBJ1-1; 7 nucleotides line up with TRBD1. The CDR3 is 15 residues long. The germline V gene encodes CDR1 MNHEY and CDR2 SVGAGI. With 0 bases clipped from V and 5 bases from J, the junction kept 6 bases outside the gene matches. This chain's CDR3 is CASSYSTQGKTEAFF. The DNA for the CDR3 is TGTGCCAGCAGTTACTCTACACAGGGGAAGACTGAAGCTTTCTTT.